This passage covers 4 T cell receptor beta chains from one sample sequenced in a study of blood T cell repertoires in COVID-19. This table comes from immunoSEQ multiplex PCR, and its TCRdb copy is limited to in-frame clones, with some not included. The sample records a few hundred thousand clones, 80% to 90% being singletons. Material: peripheral blood. The receptors were gathered from a woman aged 40 to 55 with acute or convalescent COVID-19.

This chain joins TRBV6-6 and TRBJ1-4, with TRBD1 matching over 11 bases. The CDR3 runs to 17 residues. J was trimmed by 3 bases and V by 5 bases; bases with no gene match: 8. The V gene's germline CDR1 is MNHNY and CDR2 SVGAGI (reference sequence). DNA of the CDR3: TGTGCCAGCAGTCCCGGGACAGGGGGTGTAGCTAATGAAAAACTGTTTTTT. The encoded protein is CASSPGTGGVANEKLFF.

This clone came up once. The V and J genes are TRBV27 and TRBJ1-6; D is undetermined. V gave up 3 bases and J gave up 4 bases, with 16 bases separating them. The CDR3 consists of 17 residues. Germline-derived CDR1 and CDR2 are MNHEY and SMNVEV (reference sequence). The CDR3 bases are TGTGCCAGCAGTTTGGGTCGAGGGAATCGTTATAATTCACCCCTCCACTTT. Its translation: CASSLGRGNRYNSPLHF.

CDR3 sequence (DNA): TGTGCCAGTAGTATCGGGGCGGGGCTTTCAGATACGCAGTATTTT. Translating gives CASSIGAGLSDTQYF. The chain links TRBV19 to TRBJ2-3; D perhaps matches TRBD2 (6 bases). This CDR3 is 15 amino acids long. V was pared by 3 bases and J by 4 bases, with 14 bases between. Germline V CDR1 and CDR2: LNHDA, SQIVND (reference sequence). Using reference TRBV19 and TRBJ2-3 for the parts outside the CDR3, the full variable domain is DGGITQSPKYLFRKEGQNVTLSCEQNLNHDAMYWYRQDPGQGLRLIYYSQIVNDFQKGDIAEGYSVSREKKESFPLTVTSAQKNPTAFYLCASSIGAGLSDTQYFGPGTRLTVL.

The chain is built from TRBV10-3 and TRBJ1-1, with 8 bases identical to TRBD1. Losses at the gene ends were 4 bases for V and 5 bases for J; bases not matched to a gene: 6. CDR3 length: 14 residues. Germline-derived CDR1 and CDR2 are ENHRY and SYGVKD. The CDR3 sequence is CAISGQGATTEAFF. The CDR3 bases are TGTGCCATCAGTGGTCAGGGGGCTACGACTGAAGCTTTCTTT.